The 9 T cell receptor beta chains given below trace back to one sample, sequenced in a study of cytomegalovirus exposure and HLA in healthy donors. Sequencing was performed with immunoSEQ multiplex PCR; in TCRdb, only in-frame clones are kept and a portion is missing. The data hold more than 150,000 clones, with around 82% observed a single time. Sequencing used PBMCs. The receptors here all came from a woman aged 18-30 years in good health and CMV-seropositive.

Written as DNA, the CDR3 is TGTGCCAGCAGCCACCGACAGGCCCGCTCTGGAAACACCATATATTTT. This gives the protein CASSHRQARSGNTIYF. The chain carries TRBV14 and TRBJ1-3, with D perhaps TRBD1 (6 bases). The length of the CDR3 is 16 residues. Germline V gene data show CDR1 as SGHDN and CDR2 as FVKESK. V lost 3 bases, J lost 0 bases, and 12 bases lay in between. The full variable domain, its missing parts supplied by reference TRBV14 and TRBJ1-3, is EAGVTQFPSHSVIEKGQTVTLRCDPISGHDNLYWYRRVMGKEIKFLLHFVKESKQDESGMPNNRFLAERTGGTYSTLKVQPAELEDSGVYFCASSHRQARSGNTIYFGEGSWLTVV.

The genes are TRBV5-1 and TRBJ2-7, with D tentatively TRBD1 (5 bases). The germline CDR1 and CDR2 sequences are SGHRS and YFSETQ. V lost 0 bases, J lost 5 bases, and 12 bases lay in between. This CDR3 region has 14 residues. CDR3 in amino acids: CASSLGIQENEQYF. The CDR3 DNA follows: TGCGCCAGCAGCTTGGGGATACAGGAGAACGAGCAGTACTTC.

The gene calls are TRBV25-1 and TRBJ1-1; the D gene is possibly TRBD1 (5 bases). Germline V gives CDR1 MGHDK, CDR2 SYGVNS. Trimming cost V 7 bases and J 3 bases, with 15 bases left between them. The CDR3 totals 14 residues. CDR3 region: CASTPLGGYTEAFF. The CDR3 coding sequence is TGTGCCAGCACCCCCCTGGGGGGTTACACTGAAGCTTTCTTT.

In its sample, this clone was seen once. This rearrangement joins TRBV12-5 to TRBJ1-2, with TRBD1 identical over 7 bases. Trimming at V came to 4 bases and at J to 1 base, leaving 3 bases not matched to a gene. Germline values: CDR1 LGHNT, CDR2 FRNRAP. The CDR3 spans 14 residues. The CDR3 DNA is TGTGCTAGTGGTTCTGGACAGGATAACTATGGCTACACCTTC. Protein product: CASGSGQDNYGYTF.

This sequence joins TRBV5-6 and TRBJ2-7; no firm D call. CDR1 is SGHDT and CDR2 is YYEEEE in the germline V gene. V lost 5 bases and J 1 base, leaving 16 bases between the germline ends. CDR3 length equals 15 residues. CDR3 amino acids: CASRSTGPESYEQYF. The CDR3 DNA sequence: TGTGCCAGCAGAAGTACTGGGCCTGAGTCCTACGAGCAGTACTTC.

This chain links TRBV2 with TRBJ1-6, with D possibly TRBD1 on 6 matching bases. V was clipped by 6 bases and J by 7 bases, with 16 bases between them. CDR3 length: 15 residues. Germline V gene sequence: CDR1 SNHLY, CDR2 FYNNEI. In DNA, the CDR3 is TGTGCCAGCAGCCAGGGGACACTACAGAATTCACCCCTCCACTTT. This codes for CASSQGTLQNSPLHF.

This clone was seen a single time. This chain joins TRBV5-6 and TRBJ2-1, with D possibly matching TRBD1 (7 bases). The germline V gene encodes CDR1 SGHDT and CDR2 YYEEEE. The CDR3 is 15 amino acids. V was trimmed by 5 bases and J by 7 bases, leaving 19 bases between them. The CDR3 loop reads CASRIEGQGGNEQFF. The CDR3, as DNA: TGTGCCAGCAGGATCGAGGGGCAGGGGGGAAATGAGCAGTTCTTC. The whole variable domain, filled in from reference TRBV5-6 and TRBJ2-1, reads DAGVTQSPTHLIKTRGQQVTLRCSPKSGHDTVSWYQQALGQGPQFIFQYYEEEERQRGNFPDRFSGHQFPNYSSELNVNALLLGDSALYLCASRIEGQGGNEQFFGPGTRLTVL.

The chain carries TRBV6-5 and TRBJ2-7, with 7 bases that match TRBD2. CDR3 length: 14 amino acids. Trimming took 7 bases from V and 0 from J; bases not matched to a gene: 6. Germline CDR1 MNHEY, CDR2 SVGAGI. Here the CDR3 reads CASNRAGSSYEQYF. The CDR3 nucleotides read TGTGCCAGCAATAGAGCGGGGAGCTCCTACGAGCAGTACTTC.

This chain connects TRBV5-1 to TRBJ1-3, with TRBD1 matching 10 bases. Germline V lookup: CDR1 SGHRS, CDR2 YFSETQ. V lost 0 bases, J lost 2 bases, and 2 bases stayed unmatched. The CDR3 has 16 amino acids. The CDR3 loop reads CASSLEGQGPGNTIYF. The DNA for the CDR3 is TGCGCCAGCAGCTTGGAGGGACAGGGGCCTGGAAACACCATATATTTT.